This entry features one T cell receptor beta chain sequence. Its antigen has not been determined. No clone much larger than this one lies a single base away; base qualities are absent. Collaborating institutions collected whole blood in K2EDTA tubes following their own protocols. For TCRbeta analysis, collaborators shipped samples in one of three forms: frozen whole blood, isolated PBMCs, or DNA extracted from either of those sample types. TCRbeta CDR3 regions were amplified from genomic DNA using the immunoSEQ Assay, a bias-controlled multiplex PCR. In the original analysis: The number of nucleated cells in each sample was estimated by amplification of reference gene primers within the assay. Sequence reads were collapsed and filtered to measure the absolute abundance of every unique TCRbeta CDR3 rearrangement. For each sample, productive Simpson clonality was calculated by taking the square root of Simpson's diversity index across productive rearrangements. Sourced from immuneACCESS, this table was stored by TCRdb with only in-frame sequences that have V and J called. A share of the clones is absent; for the studies checked, an unresolved V gene accounts for under half, and the remainder has no known explanation. V and J calls and clone size follow that table, whereas D and trimming were derived from the DNA. Present in this sample are over 50,000 clones, around four fifths of which were seen just once. The ten largest clones represent 5.3% of the sample.

The germline V gene gives CDR1 as MNHEY and CDR2 as SVGAGI. Measured from the cysteine to the phenylalanine, the CDR3 is 14 residues long. Only CDR3 DNA remains: 42 bases, in frame from the first base. Deletion took 8 bases off V and 0 bases off J, with a span of 14 bases between the germline ends. The data are from a study of blood T cell repertoires in COVID-19 (dated by TCRdb to about 2020). About the study as a whole: The collaborator samples originated in the United States, Italy and Spain and spanned the acute and convalescent phases of COVID-19. The material from the prospective study consisted of cDNA or gDNA derived from T cells, B-cell-depleted T cells, or PBMCs. Subjects who had been exposed to COVID-19, were actively infected with it, or had recovered from it provided the deeply sampled blood TCRbeta repertoires that made up the dataset. The repertoires were released in a freely available public database meant as a resource for research on the immune response to SARS-CoV-2. The samples were drawn from two sources: the first 160 participants of the ongoing ImmuneRACE study, and 1,000 to 1,500 subjects contributed by 6 global collaborators. Sample metadata almost always included a de-identified subject ID, COVID-19 status, age in years and sex. Where available, HLA class I and class II types were obtained from metadata supplied by the sample provider rather than from assay-based typing.

What the authors observed across the whole study: The amount of clinical and demographic metadata varied by source and participant and was provided uncurated.

The chain is assembled from TRBV6-5 and TRBJ2-7, with TRBD2 as a weak D call on 5 bases. The receptor was isolated from an older man with acute or convalescent COVID-19. What was sequenced was peripheral blood. The CDR3 protein sequence reads: CASDEAAGSYEQYF. The DNA is as follows: TGTGCCAGCGATGAGGCCGCGGGCTCCTACGAGCAGTACTTC.